A selection of T cell receptor beta chains follows, all from one sample in a study of glioma-infiltrating T cells. TCRdb re-analysed the multiplex PCR reads in MiXCR, keeping a single row per CDR3 protein. The sample carries 100,000 to 150,000 distinct CDR3 sequences, about 23% recorded once. Material for sequencing was glioma tissue, nonneoplastic brain tissue, or PBMCs (not recorded which). The receptor source for this set is a human donor with low-grade glioma or glioblastoma, undergoing nonglioma brain surgery, or in good health (not recorded which). The conserved cysteine and the conserved F or W are not part of the CDR3 here.

j_gene | v_gene | len | CDR3aa
TRBJ2-2 | TRBV7-2 | 11 | ASSLGFSGELF
TRBJ2-5 | TRBV28 | 10 | ASSTSSETQY
TRBJ2-2 | TRBV14 | 14 | ASSQGISLNTGELF
TRBJ2-5 | TRBV29-1 | 10 | SVGRAQESQY
TRBJ2-1 | TRBV20-1 | 14 | SARTSGSGSYNEQF
TRBJ2-7 | TRBV2 | 14 | ASSEARGGWGNEQY
TRBJ2-7 | TRBV7-9 | 12 | ASSLGDSSYEQY
TRBJ2-6 | TRBV6-1 | 12 | ASSPGSGANVLT
TRBJ1-2 | TRBV20-1 | 13 | SASHYPDTNYGYT
TRBJ2-2 | TRBV10-3 | 14 | AIRGRGIENTGELF
TRBJ2-2 | TRBV5-1 | 13 | ASSLAQIASGELF
TRBJ2-3 | TRBV6-2/TRBV6-3 | 15 | ASSTGTHIYATGTQY
TRBJ1-5 | TRBV10-2 | 12 | ASSEAQNNQPQH
TRBJ2-1 | TRBV10-3 | 14 | AISSLLAGPYNEQF
TRBJ2-3 | TRBV7-9 | 12 | ASSSMGGGDTQY
TRBJ1-2 | TRBV9 | 10 | ASGQGAYGYT
TRBJ1-6 | TRBV5-4 | 11 | ASRRTDNSPLH
TRBJ2-7 | TRBV3-1 | 10 | ASSQDAGEQY
TRBJ1-5 | TRBV19 | 12 | ASSIWQYNQPQH
TRBJ1-2 | TRBV29-1 | 13 | SIEDGTGAYYGYT
TRBJ2-1 | TRBV6-1 | 12 | ASGRRNRRNEQF
TRBJ1-5 | TRBV7-9 | 11 | ATHRVTNQPQH
TRBJ1-6 | TRBV12-3/TRBV12-4 | 11 | ASRPNYNSHLH
TRBJ2-2 | TRBV7-8 | 13 | ASSTDRVDTGELF
TRBJ2-7 | TRBV29-1 | 13 | SVGQGSSGRHEQY
TRBJ2-7 | TRBV19 | 14 | ASSILGSFSSYEQY
TRBJ2-1 | TRBV29-1 | 11 | SVVRPLDNEQF
TRBJ1-6 | TRBV4-1 | 13 | ASSYDPGTNSPLH
TRBJ2-1 | TRBV24-1 | 16 | ATSDAKLAGGSYNEQF
TRBJ2-7 | TRBV29-1 | 13 | SAPKGQPDSYEQY
TRBJ2-5 | TRBV7-3 | 13 | ASSSLGGRQETQY
TRBJ2-7 | TRBV27 | 15 | ASSLVPPGQNSYEQY
TRBJ2-3 | TRBV29-1 | 10 | SVPRRAHTQY
TRBJ2-5 | TRBV28 | 12 | ASQFYKGTETKY
TRBJ2-7 | TRBV5-1 | 11 | ASSVLDSYEQY
TRBJ1-2 | TRBV2 | 12 | ASSDVRGDYGYT
TRBJ2-3 | TRBV5-4 | 13 | ASSLALAQWDTQY
TRBJ1-5 | TRBV27 | 12 | ASRGGKENQPQH
TRBJ2-3 | TRBV11-2 | 11 | ASSYRGADTQY
TRBJ1-5 | TRBV20-1 | 13 | SARAAGGGYQPQH
TRBJ1-2 | TRBV12-3/TRBV12-4 | 14 | ASSGAVGTGDYGYT
TRBJ2-1 | TRBV3-1 | 17 | ASSQETPSGESSYNEQF
TRBJ2-2 | TRBV28 | 14 | ASSPIAGGGTGELF
TRBJ2-2 | TRBV4-1 | 12 | ASRAVPQTGKLF
TRBJ1-2 | TRBV7-9 | 15 | ASSLRTGTGTGNGYT